These 31 T cell receptor beta chains share one sample of origin, sequenced in a study of blood T cell repertoires in COVID-19. The table came from immunoSEQ multiplex PCR; TCRdb's copy has only in-frame clones and leaves some out. The sample has a few hundred thousand clones, about 90% seen once. Sequencing input: peripheral blood. The receptor set was obtained from an older woman with COVID-19, enrolled during active disease.

This chain uses TRBV5-4 with TRBJ1-2; no reliable D call. Trimming pared 3 bases from V and 5 bases from J, leaving 14 bases between. Germline V lookup: CDR1 SGHNT, CDR2 YYREEE (reference sequence). The CDR3 contains 14 residues. CDR3 protein: CASSSSGGWYGYTF. The DNA of the CDR3 is TGTGCCAGCAGCTCCTCAGGTGGATGGTATGGCTACACCTTC.

As concerns this clone: One end of the junction fails to match germline, which may point to a read error. As DNA, the CDR3 is TGTGCTAGCAGCTTAGAAACTAGCGGGAATGAGCAGTTCTTC. Protein product: CASSLETSGNEQFF. The genes are TRBV7-7 and TRBJ2-1, with 9 bases identical to TRBD2. The CDR3 has 14 residues. CDR1 is SSHAT and CDR2 is FNYEAQ in the germline V gene (reference sequence).

This clone was detected once. J is TRBJ1-5 and V is TRBV19; 9 bases are a match to TRBD1. J lost 5 bases, V lost 7 bases, and 18 bases had no gene match. Germline CDR1 LNHDA, CDR2 SQIVND (reference sequence). The CDR3 runs 18 residues. DNA for the CDR3: TGTGCCAGTACCCGCTTGGGACAGGGTGTGCTAGGCGATCAGCCCCAGCATTTT. This encodes CASTRLGQGVLGDQPQHF.

The CDR3 DNA is TGTGCCAGCAGTTACGGAGCGGGAGGGGTCACAGATACGCAGTATTTT. Protein: CASSYGAGGVTDTQYF. V usage is TRBV6-2 or TRBV6-3 and J usage is TRBJ2-3; 10 bases are shared with TRBD2. The CDR3 covers 16 residues. CDR1 and CDR2 (germline): MNHEY, SVGEGT. V was pared by 2 bases and J by 2 bases, with 4 bases of the junction left unmatched.

The chain uses TRBV13 and TRBJ2-3; D possibly corresponds to TRBD2 (5 bases). V was cut by 3 bases and J by 8 bases, with 21 bases left in between. The CDR3 totals 16 residues. The germline V gene encodes CDR1 PRHDT and CDR2 FYEKMQ (reference sequence). CDR3 sequence (DNA): TGTGCCAGCAGCTTTTTGGGGAGCTCGGGAATAATTACGCAGTATTTT. Amino acids: CASSFLGSSGIITQYF.

The chain links TRBV6-6 to TRBJ2-1, with D uncertain. V lost 4 bases and J 5 bases, leaving 15 bases between the germline ends. In germline, CDR1 is MNHNY, CDR2 SVGAGI (reference sequence). CDR3 length: 15 amino acids. The CDR3 DNA follows: TGTGCCAGCAGTTGGCCCCCCCACCAACACAATGAGCAGTTCTTC. Protein: CASSWPPHQHNEQFF.

J is TRBJ2-1 and V is TRBV5-5, with TRBD1 as a possible D gene (7 bases). Germline loops: CDR1 SGHKS, CDR2 YYEKEE (reference sequence). Between the trimmed V and J ends, which lost 4 bases and 7 bases, there was a span of 21 bases. The CDR3 is 16 residues long. The CDR3 DNA follows: TGTGCCAGCAGCCCGGGGCCGGCAGGGGGAGGAAATGAGCAGTTCTTC. Its protein product is CASSPGPAGGGNEQFF.

This chain connects TRBV6-5 to TRBJ1-1; 7 positions match TRBD1. CDR3 size: 12 residues. Germline V lookup: CDR1 MNHEY, CDR2 SVGAGI. After removal of 6 bases from V and 10 bases from J, the junction contained 8 bases not matched to a gene. The CDR3 loop reads CASRTPTGRAFF. The CDR3 bases are TGTGCCAGCAGAACCCCGACAGGGAGAGCTTTCTTT.

The chain combines TRBV5-6 with TRBJ2-7; 7 positions match TRBD1. Trimming took 0 bases from V and 4 from J; bases not matched to a gene: 7. This CDR3 comprises 15 residues. CDR1 SGHDT and CDR2 YYEEEE come from the germline V gene. The CDR3 DNA is TGTGCCAGCAGCTTGGGGGGGTTGACAGGGTACGAGCAGTACTTC. Its protein is CASSLGGLTGYEQYF.

This clone was seen a single time. This chain connects TRBV7-3 to TRBJ2-3; TRBD2 aligns across 11 bases. With 5 bases clipped from V and 2 bases from J, the junction kept 6 bases outside the gene matches. Germline CDR1 SGHTA, CDR2 FQGTGA. This CDR3 comprises 16 residues. CDR3 in amino acids: CASSQGLAGYTDTQYF. CDR3 DNA sequence: TGTGCCAGCAGCCAAGGACTAGCGGGTTACACAGATACGCAGTATTTT.

V gene TRBV2 combines with J gene TRBJ2-2, with D tentatively TRBD1 (6 bases). Germline-derived CDR1 and CDR2 are SNHLY and FYNNEI. CDR3 length equals 14 residues. Trimming left V 6 bases short and J 7 bases short, with 15 bases between. For the CDR3, the DNA is TGTGCCAGCAGGGGGGCAGGGGCCGGCGGGGAGCTGTTTTTT. This encodes CASRGAGAGGELFF.

V and J are TRBV13 and TRBJ1-1; no clear D. Germline V CDR1 and CDR2: PRHDT, FYEKMQ (reference sequence). Between the trimmed V and J ends, which lost 5 bases and 6 bases, there was a span of 10 bases. The CDR3 sequence is 12 residues long. CDR3 sequence reads: CASSIEVAEAFF. The CDR3 nucleotides are TGTGCCAGCAGCATCGAGGTGGCTGAAGCTTTCTTT.

The chain recombines TRBV2 with TRBJ1-4, with 7 bases lining up with TRBD1. CDR1 is SNHLY, CDR2 FYNNEI, per germline. V shed 7 bases and J 0 bases; nucleotides not matched to a gene: 8. The CDR3 length is 16 residues. CDR3 region: CASNRDRKATNEKLFF. In DNA, the CDR3 is TGTGCCAGCAATCGGGACAGAAAAGCAACTAATGAAAAACTGTTTTTT.

This chain joins TRBV14 and TRBJ2-7, with a weak D call TRBD2 (5 bases). Germline V gene lookup returns CDR1 SGHDN and CDR2 FVKESK. The CDR3 is 15 residues long. The germline V and J ends were trimmed by 2 bases and 4 bases, with 15 bases remaining between them. CDR3 sequence reads: CASSQKLTRVYEQYF. CDR3 DNA: TGTGCCAGCAGCCAAAAACTCACGAGGGTATACGAGCAGTACTTC.

This chain joins TRBV6-4 and TRBJ2-2; D perhaps matches TRBD2 (5 bases). Germline V CDR1 and CDR2: MRHNA, SNTAGT. The CDR3 contains 15 residues. V was shortened by 11 bases and J by 0 bases, with 16 bases between the two germline ends. CDR3 protein: CAAAGERSNTGELFF. CDR3 nucleotides: TGTGCCGCCGCCGGGGAGCGATCGAACACCGGGGAGCTGTTTTTT.

V and J are TRBV5-1 and TRBJ1-1; TRBD1 matches at 8 bases. The CDR3 contains 16 residues. Germline loops: CDR1 SGHRS, CDR2 YFSETQ. With 4 bases clipped from V and 0 bases from J, the junction kept 8 bases outside the gene matches. CDR3 protein: CASSLSTTGVNTEAFF. As DNA, the CDR3 is TGCGCCAGCAGCCTATCCACGACAGGGGTGAACACTGAAGCTTTCTTT. The variable domain in full, with the rest retrieved from reference TRBV5-1 and TRBJ1-1, is KAGVTQTPRYLIKTRGQQVTLSCSPISGHRSVSWYQQTPGQGLQFLFEYFSETQRNKGNFPGRFSGRQFSNSRSEMNVSTLELGDSALYLCASSLSTTGVNTEAFFGQGTRLTVV.

CDR3 amino acids: CASSIEAGENTGELFF. As DNA, the CDR3 is TGTGCCAGTAGTATCGAGGCCGGCGAAAACACCGGGGAGCTGTTTTTT. This chain joins TRBV19 and TRBJ2-2; no reliable D call. The germline V gene has CDR1 LNHDA and CDR2 SQIVND (reference sequence). V lost 3 bases and J 2 bases, leaving 13 bases between the germline ends. The CDR3 spans 16 residues.

This sequence joins TRBV5-1 and TRBJ2-1, with 11 bases aligning to TRBD2. Losses at the gene ends were 2 bases for V and 10 bases for J; bases not matched to a gene: 5. CDR3 length: 14 amino acids. The germline gives CDR1 SGHRS, CDR2 YFSETQ. The CDR3 coding sequence is TGCGCCAGCAGCTTTGGTAGCGGGAGGGGAGAGCAGTTCTTC. Its translation: CASSFGSGRGEQFF.

The chain links TRBV30 to TRBJ1-1; possible D gene TRBD1, 5 bases. V lost 3 bases to trimming and J lost 0 bases, with 8 bases between them. Per the germline V gene, CDR1 is GTSNPN and CDR2 is SVGIG (reference sequence). CDR3 length equals 13 residues. As DNA, the CDR3 is TGTGCCTGGAGACAGGTTCTGAACACTGAAGCTTTCTTT. Amino acids: CAWRQVLNTEAFF.

V is TRBV4-2 and J is TRBJ1-2, with 9 positions matching TRBD1. The V and J ends lost 0 bases and 7 bases, in that order; junction bases with no gene match: 6. This CDR3 has 15 amino acids. Germline V gene lookup returns CDR1 LGHNA and CDR2 YNFKEQ. The CDR3 DNA is TGTGCCAGCAGCCAAGACCGGGACAGGGTCTTTGGCTACACCTTC. The encoded protein is CASSQDRDRVFGYTF.

V and J are TRBV21-1 and TRBJ2-1; the table assigns TRBD2, which was not confirmed against the DNA. TRBV21-1 is given as a pseudogene. The CDR3 contains 18 residues. The CDR3 loop is CASTPCGWRACSYNEQFF. For the CDR3, the DNA is TGTGCCAGCACCCCCTGTGGGTGGCGGGCCTGCTCCTACAATGAGCAGTTCTTC.

The chain uses TRBV11-3 and TRBJ2-7; D is ambiguous. Germline assignment: CDR1 SGHNT and CDR2 YENEEA. V was clipped by 5 bases and J by 0 bases, with 20 bases between them. CDR3 length: 17 amino acids. The CDR3 here is CASSPTSERDSSYEQYF. In nucleotides, the CDR3 is TGTGCCAGCAGCCCTACTTCGGAGCGCGATAGCTCCTACGAGCAGTACTTC.

The gene calls are TRBV19 and TRBJ2-4; 13 positions agree with TRBD2. Germline values: CDR1 LNHDA, CDR2 SQIVND (reference sequence). Losses at the gene ends were 10 bases for V and 0 bases for J; bases not matched to a gene: 6. The CDR3 sequence is 16 residues long. CDR3 protein: CATRLAGGVAKNIQYF. In nucleotides, the CDR3 is TGTGCCACCAGACTAGCGGGAGGTGTAGCCAAAAACATTCAGTACTTC.

J is TRBJ2-4 and V is TRBV11-3; tentative D call: TRBD1 (7 bases). The CDR3 spans 13 residues. V was trimmed by 1 base and J by 13 bases, leaving 14 bases between them. Germline values: CDR1 SGHNT, CDR2 YENEEA. CDR3 sequence: CASSLAPGDRQYF. The DNA for the CDR3 is TGTGCCAGCAGCTTAGCCCCGGGGGACAGACAGTACTTC.

This chain uses TRBV28 with TRBJ1-2, with D perhaps matching TRBD1 (5 bases). V was pared by 6 bases and J by 2 bases, with 10 bases between. In germline, CDR1 is MDHEN, CDR2 SYDVKM. This CDR3 has 13 amino acids. The DNA of the CDR3 is TGTGCCAGCAGCCCAGGGCGGAACTATGGCTACACCTTC. This codes for CASSPGRNYGYTF.

The chain carries TRBV5-1 and TRBJ2-5, with 8 bases matching TRBD1. Losses at the gene ends were 2 bases for V and 4 bases for J; bases not matched to a gene: 4. The CDR3 is made up of 14 amino acids. Germline CDR1 and CDR2: SGHRS and YFSETQ. In DNA form, the CDR3 reads TGCGCCAGCAGCTTAGACAGGGGCCGAGAGACCCAGTACTTC. It encodes CASSLDRGRETQYF.

Only one count was recorded for this clone. The chain recombines TRBV20-1 with TRBJ2-7; 10 nucleotides agree with TRBD2. This CDR3 has 15 amino acids. Germline trimming cut 3 bases from V and 3 bases from J; bases unmatched to any gene: 8. Germline CDR1 DFQATT, CDR2 SNEGSKA (reference sequence). The CDR3 DNA is TGCAGTGCTAGTCTAGCGGGAGATAGAGTCTACGAGCAGTACTTC. Protein sequence: CSASLAGDRVYEQYF.

The genes are TRBV5-6 and TRBJ2-1; no definite D call. The germline V gene encodes CDR1 SGHDT and CDR2 YYEEEE. Trimming left V 0 bases short and J 8 bases short, with 9 bases between. This CDR3 spans 13 amino acids. Here the CDR3 DNA reads TGTGCCAGCAGCTTGGTTAGAAGCTATGAGCAGTTCTTC. It codes for CASSLVRSYEQFF.

This clone was seen a single time. The rearrangement links TRBV7-8 to TRBJ1-3, with TRBD1 matching over 9 bases. V lost 5 bases, J lost 3 bases, and 8 bases stayed unmatched. The germline CDR1 and CDR2 sequences are SGHVS and FQNEAQ. The CDR3 extends over 16 amino acids. Written as DNA, the CDR3 is TGTGCCAGCAGCCCCCGAAGGACAGGGGTTGGAAACACCATATATTTT. Translation: CASSPRRTGVGNTIYF.

This chain joins TRBV11-3 and TRBJ2-3; unclear D gene. The CDR3 is 12 residues long. The germline gives CDR1 SGHNT, CDR2 YENEEA. V lost 1 base and J 5 bases, leaving 4 bases between the germline ends. CDR3 in DNA: TGTGCCAGCAGCTTAGGCGGAGATACGCAGTATTTT. Translation: CASSLGGDTQYF.

This clone was recorded many times. V and J are TRBV4-3 and TRBJ1-4, with D possibly being TRBD1 (6 bases). V was trimmed by 0 bases and J by 5 bases, leaving 10 bases between them. Per the germline V gene, CDR1 is LGHNA and CDR2 is YSLEER. The CDR3 is 15 amino acids. The chain's CDR3 is CASSQEGALNEKLFF. The CDR3 DNA sequence: TGCGCCAGCAGCCAAGAGGGGGCCCTAAATGAAAAACTGTTTTTT.